These T cell receptor beta chains were read from a single sample in a study of T cells in tumors and immune-related adverse events. Using immunoSEQ multiplex PCR, the repertoire was profiled, and TCRdb retains in-frame clones only, with some absent. The repertoire holds 6,500 to 10,000 clones, roughly 94% seen once, with approximately 2.2% in the top ten. The sequences come from lymph node tissue, collected from a patient treated with anti-PD-1 therapy. These receptors were obtained from a female donor with metastatic renal cell carcinoma. Each CDR3 is given with its conserved first and last residue. D genes are given only for firm matches. Rows may omit the clone size; those that give it use once, few, many or a size class.

abundance: .; j_gene: TRBJ1-2; d_gene: .; v_gene: TRBV6-6; CDR3aa: CASSWGDRTNYGYTF; CDR3nt: TGTGCCAGCAGTTGGGGGGACCGAACTAACTATGGCTACACCTTC
abundance: once; j_gene: TRBJ1-3; d_gene: .; v_gene: TRBV5-1; CDR3aa: CASSPRGSSGNTIYF; CDR3nt: TGCGCCAGCAGCCCCCGCGGGAGCTCTGGAAACACCATATATTTT
abundance: .; j_gene: TRBJ2-7; d_gene: .; v_gene: TRBV6-6; CDR3aa: CASSQSTGGEQYF; CDR3nt: TGTGCCAGCAGCCAATCCACAGGAGGCGAGCAGTACTTC
abundance: .; j_gene: TRBJ1-1; d_gene: .; v_gene: TRBV19; CDR3aa: CASSIGAGWGTEAFF; CDR3nt: TGTGCCAGTAGTATAGGGGCAGGGTGGGGCACTGAAGCTTTCTTT
abundance: .; j_gene: TRBJ1-2; d_gene: .; v_gene: TRBV7-2; CDR3aa: CASSYNQGAGLPYTF; CDR3nt: TGTGCCAGCAGTTACAACCAAGGGGCAGGCCTTCCCTACACCTTC
abundance: once; j_gene: TRBJ2-2; d_gene: .; v_gene: TRBV30; CDR3aa: CAWSRQRTGELFF; CDR3nt: TGTGCCTGGAGTCGACAGAGAACCGGGGAGCTGTTTTTT
abundance: .; j_gene: TRBJ2-5; d_gene: TRBD1; v_gene: TRBV11-2; CDR3aa: CASSLTGQGLETQYF; CDR3nt: TGTGCCAGCAGCTTGACGGGACAGGGTTTAGAGACCCAGTACTTC
abundance: .; j_gene: TRBJ1-1; d_gene: TRBD1; v_gene: TRBV5-4; CDR3aa: CASSSQGGEAFF; CDR3nt: TGTGCCAGCAGCTCCCAGGGGGGTGAAGCTTTCTTT
abundance: .; j_gene: TRBJ2-5; d_gene: .; v_gene: TRBV4-3; CDR3aa: CASSQEGWETQYF; CDR3nt: TGCGCCAGCAGCCAAGAGGGGTGGGAGACCCAGTACTTC
abundance: .; j_gene: TRBJ2-1; d_gene: .; v_gene: TRBV27; CDR3aa: CATPGTGSDEQFF; CDR3nt: TGTGCCACTCCCGGGACGGGCTCTGATGAGCAGTTCTTC
abundance: .; j_gene: TRBJ2-3; d_gene: .; v_gene: TRBV18; CDR3aa: CASSPLPRELVDTQYF; CDR3nt: TGTGCCAGCTCACCACTCCCCCGGGAATTAGTGGATACGCAGTATTTT
abundance: .; j_gene: TRBJ2-6; d_gene: .; v_gene: TRBV19; CDR3aa: CASSRDGSSGANVLTF; CDR3nt: TGTGCCAGTAGCAGGGACGGCAGCTCTGGGGCCAACGTCCTGACTTTC
abundance: .; j_gene: TRBJ1-4; d_gene: TRBD1; v_gene: TRBV19; CDR3aa: CASSTHRGYGEKLFF; CDR3nt: TGTGCCAGTAGTACCCACAGGGGCTACGGTGAAAAACTGTTTTTT
abundance: .; j_gene: TRBJ2-5; d_gene: TRBD2; v_gene: TRBV7-8; CDR3aa: CASSSEAGDRETQYF; CDR3nt: TGTGCCAGCAGCTCCGAAGCGGGGGACCGGGAGACCCAGTACTTC
abundance: .; j_gene: TRBJ1-1; d_gene: .; v_gene: TRBV7-6; CDR3aa: CASSLGGDTEAFF; CDR3nt: TGTGCCAGCAGCTTAGGGGGGGACACTGAAGCTTTCTTT
abundance: .; j_gene: TRBJ2-2; d_gene: TRBD2; v_gene: TRBV27; CDR3aa: CASSPTSGLAGDTGELFF; CDR3nt: TGTGCCAGCAGTCCAACCTCGGGACTAGCGGGAGACACCGGGGAGCTGTTTTTT
abundance: .; j_gene: TRBJ2-7; d_gene: TRBD2; v_gene: TRBV11-2; CDR3aa: CASSLALVAGAFSYEQYF; CDR3nt: TGTGCCAGCAGCTTAGCTCTGGTAGCGGGAGCCTTTTCCTACGAGCAGTACTTC
abundance: once; j_gene: TRBJ1-2; d_gene: TRBD1; v_gene: TRBV7-8; CDR3aa: CASSPRTGVYGYTF; CDR3nt: TGTGCCAGCAGCCCCAGGACAGGGGTCTATGGCTACACCTTC
abundance: .; j_gene: TRBJ2-7; d_gene: TRBD2; v_gene: TRBV5-5; CDR3aa: CASSKGTSGGTYEQYF; CDR3nt: TGTGCCAGCAGCAAAGGGACTAGCGGGGGAACCTACGAGCAGTACTTC
abundance: .; j_gene: TRBJ2-7; d_gene: TRBD2; v_gene: TRBV19; CDR3aa: CASSIGPGLAGVAPYEQYF; CDR3nt: TGTGCCAGTAGTATAGGCCCCGGACTAGCGGGAGTAGCCCCCTACGAGCAGTACTTC